This T cell receptor beta chain emerged from a study of shared T cell receptors in the human thymus. Germline CDR1 reads LNHDA; CDR2 reads SQIVND (reference sequence). Trimming left V 5 bases short and J 8 bases short, with 21 bases between. The CDR3 extends over 15 amino acids. Profiling relied on immunoSEQ multiplex PCR, and the TCRdb table lists in-frame clones only, not all of them. The data hold some 760,000 clones, with 70% to 90% observed a single time. The same data also went into a second study, on human thymus T cells.

The clonotype originates from a girl younger than two with a congenital heart defect. The sequenced material came from thymocytes. V gene TRBV19 combines with J gene TRBJ1-2, with a weak D call TRBD1 (6 bases). The CDR3, as DNA: TGTGCCAGTAGTCTGCCAGGGGCAATTCATTTAGGCTACACCTTC. Encoded protein: CASSLPGAIHLGYTF.